The clone carrying this T cell receptor (beta chain) was observed a single time. No antigen is known for it. This same CDR3 is encoded by further DNA sequences in the sample. The data were obtained in a study of graft-versus-host responses after intestinal transplantation. The overall study: Anti-thymocyte globulin induction was given to all recipients, followed by tacrolimus and steroids for 3 to 4 years. Whole-study results and caveats: Investigators detected GvH clones in recipient marrow, with some emerging earlier in ileum or blood.

The CDR3 sequence is 14 residues long. Clones were read by immunoSEQ multiplex PCR, and TCRdb kept only the in-frame ones, dropping some. This table has tens of thousands of clones, over 80% appearing once. The sequence came from a human donor who received an intestinal transplant. The chain couples TRBV7-5 to TRBJ1-6; the table's D call TRBD1 went unverified against the DNA. TRBV7-5 is deemed a pseudogene. The specimen was unstimulated CD8+ T cells sorted from spleen or lymph node cells, collected before intestinal transplant. CDR3 nucleotides: TGTGTCAGAAGCGAGACAGGGGTTAATTCACCCCTCCACTTT. Amino acids: CVRSETGVNSPLHF.